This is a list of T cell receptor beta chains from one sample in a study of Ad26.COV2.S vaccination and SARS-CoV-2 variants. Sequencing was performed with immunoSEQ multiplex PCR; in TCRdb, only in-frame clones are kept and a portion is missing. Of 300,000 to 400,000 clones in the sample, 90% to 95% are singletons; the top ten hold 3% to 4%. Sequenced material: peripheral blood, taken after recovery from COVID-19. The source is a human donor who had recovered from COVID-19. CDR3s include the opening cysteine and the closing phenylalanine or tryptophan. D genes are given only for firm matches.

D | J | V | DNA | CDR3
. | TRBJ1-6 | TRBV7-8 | TGTGCCAGCAGGGGGACGTCCTATAATTCACCCCTCCACTTT | CASRGTSYNSPLHF
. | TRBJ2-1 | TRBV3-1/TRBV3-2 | TGTGCCAGCAGCCAAGATTGGGGAGCGTACAATGAGCAGTTCTTC | CASSQDWGAYNEQFF
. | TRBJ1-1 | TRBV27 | TGTGCCAGCGCCACCCGAGCGAACACTGAAGCTTTCTTT | CASATRANTEAFF
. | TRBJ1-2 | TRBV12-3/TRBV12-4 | TGTGCCAGCACCTTACGAGGGAGTTATGGCTACACCTTC | CASTLRGSYGYTF
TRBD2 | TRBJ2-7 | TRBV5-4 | TGTGCCAGCAGCTCGGGGGGGGCTAGCGGATACGAGCAGTACTTC | CASSSGGASGYEQYF
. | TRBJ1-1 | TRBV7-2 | TGTGCCAGCAGCTTTCTCAAATCACAGGCCCTATCCATCTCTGAAGCTTTCTTT | CASSFLKSQALSISEAFF
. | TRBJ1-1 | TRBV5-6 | TGTGCCAGCAGCTTGGATCTAGACAGACGTGAAGCTTTCTTT | CASSLDLDRREAFF
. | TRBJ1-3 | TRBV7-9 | TGTGCCAGCAGCTTTTCGCCGGGATTATCTGGAAACACCATATATTTT | CASSFSPGLSGNTIYF
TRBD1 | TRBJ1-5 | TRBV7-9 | TGTGCCAGCAGCTTAGCGCTACAGGGGGGTGGCAATCAGCCCCAGCATTTT | CASSLALQGGGNQPQHF
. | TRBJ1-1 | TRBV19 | TGTGCCAGTAGTATCCAGCTATTGAACACTGAAGCTTTCTTT | CASSIQLLNTEAFF
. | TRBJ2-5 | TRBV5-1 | TGCGCCAGCAGCAGAAGGCCGGGACTCCAAGAGACCCAGTACTTC | CASSRRPGLQETQYF